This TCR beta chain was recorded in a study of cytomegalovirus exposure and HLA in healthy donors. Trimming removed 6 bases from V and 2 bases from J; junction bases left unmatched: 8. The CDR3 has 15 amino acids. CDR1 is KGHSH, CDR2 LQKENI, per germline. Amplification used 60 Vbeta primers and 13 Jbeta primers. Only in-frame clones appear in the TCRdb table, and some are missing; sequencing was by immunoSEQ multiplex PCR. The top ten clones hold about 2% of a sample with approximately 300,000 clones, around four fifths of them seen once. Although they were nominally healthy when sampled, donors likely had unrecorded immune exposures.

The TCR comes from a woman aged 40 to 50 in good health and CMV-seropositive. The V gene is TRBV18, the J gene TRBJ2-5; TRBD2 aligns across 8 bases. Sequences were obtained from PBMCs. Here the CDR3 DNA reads TGTGCCAGCTCTCAGATTCGGGGGGGACAAGAGACCCAGTACTTC. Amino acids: CASSQIRGGQETQYF.